The TCR beta chain described here comes from a study of T cells expressing NK-cell markers. Looked up from germline, CDR1 is MNHEY and CDR2 is SVGAGI. The CDR3 totals 18 residues. Reprocessing the 5' RACE reads, TCRdb reports a single entry for every CDR3 protein and omits DNA. The table lists around 550,000 distinct CDR3 sequences. Sequenced sample: blood T cells: a sorted CD56 or NKG2C T cell subset, CD4+ or CD8+ T cells, or bulk PBMC T cells (not recorded which). The receptor comes from a man aged 18-30 years in good health. The chain carries TRBV6-5 and TRBJ2-3. CDR3 residues: CASSYTVTADAYTDTQYF.